This TCR beta chain appears in the sequencing data of a study of T cell responses to AZD1222 COVID-19 vaccine. On the study more broadly: Pooled samples include second doses given at about 4 or 12 weeks.

Per the germline V gene, CDR1 is SGDLS and CDR2 is YYNGEE. The CDR3 is 15 amino acids. Losses at the gene ends were 3 bases for V and 0 bases for J; bases not matched to a gene: 3. TCRdb's copy holds only in-frame clones and misses some; the assay was immunoSEQ multiplex PCR. The data show 130,000 to 150,000 clones, just over 90% seen once. Turning to this clone: The antigen remains unidentified. Other DNA sequences from this sample encode an identical CDR3 as well.

The study's findings and limits: Regions left unmutated in variants are reportedly the target of nearly half of spike-specific TCRs. Most donors were white British and more were female, and clonal diversity was possibly underestimated. Elevations in Spike-specific TCR breadth and depth followed administration of two AZD1222 doses.

This sample comprised peripheral blood, obtained on day 0 of AZD1222 vaccination. The sequence derives from an adult in good health. This chain joins TRBV9 and TRBJ1-5; TRBD1 agrees at 7 bases. The DNA for the CDR3 is TGTGCCAGCAGCGCAGGGGGAAATAGCAATCAGCCCCAGCATTTT. Its translation is CASSAGGNSNQPQHF.